This TCR beta chain stems from a study of regulatory T cells in long-lasting Graves disease. With regard to this clonotype: Its cognate antigen is unknown.

According to the study, TCR beta libraries were built with iRepertoire HTBI primers and CDR3-region Arm-PCR. Each CDR3 protein gets one entry after TCRdb re-called the multiplex PCR reads with MiXCR. The sample includes hundreds of thousands of distinct CDR3 sequences, approximately 16% of them seen just once. Study-wide results and limits: Sharing of public clonotypes was greater in persistent patients (about 2,700) than in new patients (around 1,000). Persistent disease was characterized by preferential usage of TRBV28, TRBJ1-2 and TRBJ2-5.

Germline assignment: CDR1 LNHNV and CDR2 YYDKDF (reference sequence). The CDR3 covers 14 residues. Trimming shortened V by 0 bases and J by 0 bases, and 6 bases separated the two germline ends. The time point was: newly diagnosed GD, antithyroid drugs for less than 3 months. PBMCs provided the RNA from which the TCR library was made. These same data were also listed under a study on T cells in Graves' hyperthyroidism and ophthalmopathy. That report adds: In validation, the model predicted ophthalmopathy. These predictions came a median 6.5 months before onset.

The starting material was peripheral blood mononuclear cells (PBMCs), obtained at new diagnosis, from a patient treated with antithyroid drugs. The chain recombines TRBV15 with TRBJ2-7; D is undetermined. The clonotype originates from a woman aged 35-60 years with Graves disease. CDR3 DNA: TGTGCCACCAGCAGAGAGGCCGGCTCCTACGAGCAGTACTTC. Protein: CATSREAGSYEQYF. Looking up the rest from reference TRBV15 and TRBJ2-7 gives the full variable domain: DAMVIQNPRYQVTQFGKPVTLSCSQTLNHNVMYWYQQKSSQAPKLLFHYYDKDFNNEADTPDNFQSRRPNTSFCFLDIRSPGLGDTAMYLCATSREAGSYEQYFGPGTRLTVT.